This T cell receptor (beta chain) was retrieved from a study of OX40 agonist ivuxolimab in advanced cancers. The CDR3 extends over 17 amino acids. The J segment lost 4 bases and the V segment lost 1 base, leaving 7 bases of the junction unmatched. The germline V gene encodes CDR1 SGHTA and CDR2 FQGNSA. This clone was recorded once. Clones were read by immunoSEQ multiplex PCR, and TCRdb kept only the in-frame ones, dropping some. This table holds 40,000 to 45,000 clones, roughly 81% found once. This TCR was sampled from an adult with an advanced solid tumor such as melanoma, head and neck, liver or kidney cancer. The V and J genes are TRBV7-2 and TRBJ2-2, with 9 bases matching TRBD1. The material was CD4+ or CD8+ T cells sorted from blood, obtained in a trial of the OX40 agonist ivuxolimab. In DNA form, the CDR3 reads TGTGCCAGCAGCTTAGGGCCCGGGACAGGGTCCACCGGGGAGCTGTTTTTT. Translation: CASSLGPGTGSTGELFF. Together with reference TRBV7-2 and TRBJ2-2, the CDR3 gives the full variable domain: GAGVSQSPSNKVTEKGKDVELRCDPISGHTALYWYRQSLGQGLEFLIYFQGNSAPDKSGLPSDRFSAERTGGSVSTLTIQRTQQEDSAVYLCASSLGPGTGSTGELFFGEGSRLTVL.